Listed below are T cell receptor beta chains from one sample, sequenced in a study of T cells in Graves' hyperthyroidism and ophthalmopathy. TCRdb used MiXCR to reprocess the multiplex PCR reads, holding one entry per CDR3 protein. The sample contains approximately 870,000 distinct CDR3 sequences, approximately 40% of which appear only once. Sequencing input: blood. The receptors originated from a man younger than 35 with Graves' hyperthyroidism. Both conserved end residues are part of each CDR3. D genes are given only for firm matches. Size tells how often a clone was seen (once, few, many) or the class of an expanded clone, and some rows leave it out.

abundance	d_gene	v_gene	j_gene	len	CDR3aa	CDR3nt
NA	TRBD2	TRBV25-1	TRBJ2-5	15	CASSLWTSREETQYF	TGTGCCAGCAGCCTCTGGACTAGCCGGGAGGAGACCCAGTACTTC
once	TRBD2	TRBV29-1	TRBJ2-3	15	CSVEDVGGTADTQYF	TGCAGCGTTGAAGATGTGGGAGGGACGGCAGATACGCAGTATTTT
many	NA	TRBV7-9	TRBJ1-3	15	CASSPDSRSGNTIYF	TGTGCCAGCAGCCCGGACAGCCGGTCTGGAAACACCATATATTTT
many	TRBD1	TRBV7-2	TRBJ1-6	14	CASQPQGNNSPLHF	TGTGCCAGCCAACCACAGGGGAATAATTCACCCCTCCACTTT
once	TRBD1	TRBV29-1	TRBJ1-4	13	CSVGSTGDEKLFF	TGCAGCGTTGGATCGACAGGGGATGAAAAACTGTTTTTT
NA	NA	TRBV9	TRBJ1-3	15	CASSVGDHSGNTIYF	TGTGCCAGCAGCGTAGGGGACCACTCTGGAAACACCATATATTTT
NA	NA	TRBV29-1	TRBJ2-5	11	CSLYRQETQYF	TGCAGCTTATACAGACAAGAGACCCAGTACTTC
NA	TRBD1	TRBV24-1	TRBJ2-3	14	CATSDRTGGNTQYF	TGTGCCACCAGTGATCGGACAGGGGGTAATACGCAGTATTTT
NA	NA	TRBV20-1	TRBJ1-1	15	CSARALTGPGTEAFF	TGCAGTGCTAGAGCTTTGACAGGCCCCGGGACTGAAGCTTTCTTT
many	NA	TRBV19	TRBJ1-2	12	CATSALTDGYTF	TGTGCTACCTCTGCCCTGACTGATGGCTACACCTTC
NA	TRBD2	TRBV9	TRBJ2-5	17	CASSVTTTSGSEETQYF	TGTGCCAGCAGCGTCACGACGACTAGCGGGAGTGAAGAGACCCAGTACTTC
NA	TRBD2	TRBV25-1	TRBJ2-5	16	CASRSYAGDLQETQYF	TGTGCCAGCAGATCCTACGCGGGGGACCTCCAAGAGACCCAGTACTTC
NA	TRBD1	TRBV29-1	TRBJ1-4	13	CSADRGANEKLFF	TGCAGCGCCGACAGGGGCGCGAATGAAAAACTGTTTTTT
NA	NA	TRBV7-9	TRBJ2-2	15	CASSLTWAWDGELFF	TGTGCCAGCAGCTTAACTTGGGCGTGGGACGGGGAGCTGTTTTTT
many	NA	TRBV7-3	TRBJ1-1	13	CASSLWTRSEAFF	TGTGCCAGCAGCCTATGGACACGATCTGAAGCTTTCTTT